This T cell receptor (beta chain) was identified during a study of beta chain features in type 1 diabetes (dated by TCRdb to 2016 to 2019). With regard to the full study: Mean age, gender distribution, total cell number and subset yield were not different between patients and healthy donors. A total of roughly 100 million sorted cells were examined across all samples, and the number of cells per subset was strongly correlated with RNA yield. The study compared TCRB repertoires of sorted circulating CD4+ T cell subsets between recently diagnosed type 1 diabetes patients and matched healthy donors. Regulatory and stem cell-like memory subsets were isolated from only 8 patients and roughly eight healthy donors, whereas naive and central memory subsets came from all 30 or so donors. On the study overall, not on this receptor specifically: The naive, central memory and regulatory TCRB repertoires appeared to resemble one another more closely among patients than among healthy donors. Patients with type 1 diabetes made fewer insertions and deleted more nucleotides at VDJ recombination sites, implying thymic rearrangement abnormalities. In all four CD4+ subsets, TCRB CDR3 length was moderately but significantly shorter in type 1 diabetes patients. Shorter templates might be favored by PCR, yet because patient and control samples were amplified and corrected together, any such skew would affect both groups equally. Because the HLA sub-analyses included only small numbers of individuals, any influence of HLA type on TCRB rearrangement was left unresolved. Because cDNA rather than genomic DNA was sequenced, highly expressing activated cells could have been over-represented, although no difference in activation and CD3 levels was found between groups.

About this clone itself: What antigen it recognizes has not been identified. Nothing much larger sits one base from this clone, and base qualities are not available.

A single peripheral blood draw of approximately 100 mL on average was collected from each donor into heparinised tubes. A BD FACSAria II was used to sort naive, central memory, regulatory and stem cell-like memory CD4+ T cells with a panel that included CD45RO, CCR7, CD25, CD127, CD95 and CD27. All sorted populations exceeded 98% purity. Right away, PBMCs were isolated by Lymphoprep density gradient centrifugation and were stained directly, with no culture step. So that batch effects would be minimized, each experiment stained and sorted samples in pairs, pairing one healthy donor with one patient. All of the isolated RNA was reverse transcribed with the High Capacity cDNA Reverse Transcription Kit, so expressed TCRB transcripts were sequenced. Deep immunoSEQ sequencing was performed on naive, central memory and regulatory T cell samples, with an average of roughly 3.6 million total reads per sample. After sorted cells were lysed in RLT buffer, RNA was extracted with DNase-treated RNeasy Micro or Mini kits, with the choice depending on cell number. To prevent cross-contamination, every cell subset was processed on its own, while patient and healthy donor samples were processed together. TCRB sequences were amplified from cDNA with the immunoSEQ multiplex PCR, producing 87-bp fragments spanning the CDR3 region. Amplicons were sequenced on the Illumina HiSeq platform. The paper's processing steps were these. PCR bias was computationally corrected using synthetic template baselines, reads within Hamming distance 2 were collapsed, and singletons that could not be merged were discarded. Reads were aligned to IMGT to assign V, D and J genes, CDR3 length, and insertions or deletions at six rearrangement sites. Within each subset, clonotype counts were normalized to sorted cell number, after which true diversity and Gini coefficients were computed with the tcR R package. The overlap coefficient, calculated on TCRB nucleotide sequences, was used to measure repertoire sharing. TCRdb took over this immuneACCESS table, retaining in-frame rearrangements with V and J assigned. Such tables are incomplete; in checked studies, under half of the missing clones stem from an unresolved V gene, and the remainder is unexplained. That table supplies the V and J calls and clone size; D and trimming were determined from the DNA. The sample records fewer than 45,000 clones, around 60% of which are singletons. The ten largest clonotypes hold 2% to 2.5% of the sample.

Via the germline V gene, CDR1 is MDHEN and CDR2 SYDVKM. The CDR3 sequence holds 13 residues, the cysteine and phenylalanine included. CDR3 DNA is the only sequence kept; it has 39 bases, read in frame from the first base. The junction carries 5 bases between V and J, which are trimmed by 2 bases and 1 base respectively. The sequenced sample consisted of Tregs from blood. This specimen's cell subset or site label, interpreted: regulatory CD4+ T cells. This sequence was found in a woman aged 25 to 45 in good health. The chain joins TRBV28 to TRBJ1-1; confidence is insufficient to name the D gene. In nucleotides, the sequence is TGTGCCAGCAGTTTACGAGGGAACACTGAAGCTTTCTTT. It translates to CASSLRGNTEAFF.